These T cell receptor beta chains were read from a single sample in a study of cytomegalovirus exposure and HLA in healthy donors. The protocol was immunoSEQ multiplex PCR, while the TCRdb copy is restricted to in-frame clones and leaves out a portion. The table includes fewer than 150,000 clones, 60% to 85% detected once. The specimen sequenced was PBMCs. Every receptor here comes from a young man in good health and CMV-seronegative. The CDR3 runs from the conserved cysteine through the conserved F or W. The order of the fields is CDR3 protein, V gene.

CDR3: CASSQVLSYNEQFF
V: TRBV4-1

CDR3: CASSLGDRGFLEQFF
V: TRBV5-4

CDR3: CASSSGTRGDEQYF
V: TRBV2

CDR3: CAGGGTEAFF
V: TRBV7-9

CDR3: CASSSGLAVNNEQFF
V: TRBV5-1

CDR3: CASSVDMNTEAFF
V: TRBV6-4

CDR3: CASSFLGQGETQYF
V: TRBV7-2

CDR3: CASSFFIQDEQYF
V: TRBV28

CDR3: CASSLPRLAGGNANTGELFF
V: TRBV7-8

CDR3: CAWRYWSYGYTF
V: TRBV30